This TCR beta chain stems from a study of T cells in Graves' hyperthyroidism and ophthalmopathy. Study findings and constraints: A model of 13 V-J features distinguished ophthalmopathy from stable hyperthyroidism. Researchers found most expanded thyroid clonotypes above 0.001 in blood as well.

This clonotype showed up many times. Its antigen is unidentified. Any patient presenting with uncontrolled infection, other autoimmune disease, pregnancy or lactation was left out. The CDR3 regions of TCR beta were amplified from RNA transcripts. The primer set for the first-round RT-PCR of the TCR CDR3 was HTBI. TCRdb fed the multiplex PCR reads into MiXCR, producing one record per CDR3 protein. The sample yields approximately 690,000 distinct CDR3 sequences, 13% to 15% seen once. CDR1 SGHNT and CDR2 YYREEE come from the germline V gene (reference sequence). CDR3 length: 18 amino acids. V shed 0 bases and J shed 1 base, with 19 bases lying between them.

This chain links TRBV5-4 with TRBJ1-1; no firm D call. The receptor's source is a woman between 45 and 60 years old with Graves' ophthalmopathy. The sample taken for sequencing was blood. The CDR3 DNA reads TGTGCCAGCAGCTTGGTTTCCGCCCTGGGTAGCACGAACACTGAAGCTTTCTTT. Translation gives CASSLVSALGSTNTEAFF.